What follows are 6 T cell receptor beta chains derived from one specimen sequenced in a study of radiation and T cells in renal cell carcinoma. Assay: immunoSEQ multiplex PCR; the TCRdb copy retains only in-frame clones and omits some. The data hold some 72,000 clones, with 82% observed a single time. Time point defined: blood 2 weeks post-SBRT. Documented treatment: 15 Gy SBRT to primary tumor, nephrectomy 4 weeks later. This specimen consisted of blood, obtained from a patient whose treatment included radiotherapy and nephrectomy. Receptors were obtained from a man in his sixties with renal cell carcinoma.

The chain employs TRBV19 and TRBJ1-5; D is perhaps TRBD1 (6 bases). Trimming took off 5 bases at V and 1 base at J, with 15 bases between the two ends. The CDR3 runs to 16 residues. Per germline, CDR1 LNHDA and CDR2 SQIVND (reference sequence). CDR3 sequence: CASSQQGMGSNQPQHF. For the CDR3, the DNA is TGTGCCAGTAGTCAACAGGGAATGGGAAGCAATCAGCCCCAGCATTTT.

The chain is built from TRBV5-6 and TRBJ2-7, with a weak D call TRBD1 (6 bases). CDR3 length: 14 residues. CDR1 and CDR2 from the germline V gene are SGHDT and YYEEEE. V lost 4 bases and J 5 bases, leaving 16 bases between the germline ends. As DNA, the CDR3 is TGTGCCAGCAGCCCTACAGGGAAATGGGACGAGCAGTACTTC. This gives the protein CASSPTGKWDEQYF.

This chain connects TRBV7-2 to TRBJ2-7, with D perhaps TRBD2 (6 bases). The germline CDR1 and CDR2 sequences are SGHTA and FQGNSA. CDR3 length: 15 amino acids. Trimming removed 5 bases at V and 6 bases at J, with 20 bases between. Here the CDR3 DNA reads TGTGCCAGCAGCCTCCCCGGGCTTAGCGGCTTCGAGCAGTACTTC. It is translated as CASSLPGLSGFEQYF.

The J gene is TRBJ2-3, the V gene TRBV28; D ambiguous. Germline values: CDR1 MDHEN, CDR2 SYDVKM. This CDR3 spans 14 amino acids. Trimming removed 3 bases at V and 2 bases at J, with 9 bases between. The CDR3 region is CASSFGWVTDTQYF. The CDR3 bases are TGTGCCAGCAGTTTCGGGTGGGTCACAGATACGCAGTATTTT.

This chain uses TRBV28 with TRBJ2-7; 7 nucleotides match TRBD1. The germline gives CDR1 MDHEN, CDR2 SYDVKM. Unmatched junction bases numbered 8, after V lost 6 bases and J lost 3 bases. This CDR3 has 14 amino acids. This chain's CDR3 is CASRSGTEFYEQYF. CDR3 sequence (DNA): TGTGCCAGCAGGTCCGGGACAGAGTTCTACGAGCAGTACTTC. The whole variable domain, remainder taken from reference TRBV28 and TRBJ2-7, is DVKVTQSSRYLVKRTGEKVFLECVQDMDHENMFWYRQDPGLGLRLIYFSYDVKMKEKGDIPEGYSVSREKKERFSLILESASTNQTSMYLCASRSGTEFYEQYFGPGTRLTVT.

V gene TRBV11-2 combines with J gene TRBJ2-2, with 10 bases matching TRBD1. With V trimmed by 7 bases and J by 11 bases, 13 bases remained unmatched. This CDR3 region has 15 residues. Germline assignment: CDR1 SGHAT and CDR2 FQNNGV. CDR3 region: CASNSRDRGSLELFF. CDR3 coding DNA: TGTGCCAGCAACTCGCGGGACAGGGGCAGCCTCGAGCTGTTTTTT. The full variable domain, its missing parts supplied by reference TRBV11-2 and TRBJ2-2, is EAGVAQSPRYKIIEKRQSVAFWCNPISGHATLYWYQQILGQGPKLLIQFQNNGVVDDSQLPKDRFSAERLKGVDSTLKIQPAKLEDSAVYLCASNSRDRGSLELFFGEGSRLTVL.